This entry features one T cell receptor (beta chain) sequence. What it binds is not known. Sequencing of the DNA from cultured CD4+ T cells was carried out with the Oncomine TCR Beta short-read assay. From cultured CD4+ T cells, genomic DNA was extracted. One entry per CDR3 protein results from TCRdb running MiXCR on the PCR reads. The sample yields about 16,000 distinct CDR3 sequences, approximately 63% seen once. The sample originates from a study of vaccination and CD4 T cells after COVID-19. Treatment noted: approximately 9-day PBMC culture with coronavirus spike peptide pools or control peptides (ViraFEST assay). CDR1 is MNHEY and CDR2 is SVGEGT in the germline V gene. The V end was cut by 4 bases, the J end by 6 bases, with 15 bases between. CDR3 length: 14 residues.

The sequenced material came from CD4+ T cells from blood, cultured in vitro. The TCR comes from a human donor who had recovered from COVID-19. V gene TRBV6-2 or TRBV6-3 combines with J gene TRBJ1-2; maybe TRBD1 (5 bases). The CDR3 sequence is CASSWFQGVDGYTF. Written as DNA, the CDR3 is TGTGCCAGCAGTTGGTTCCAGGGTGTCGATGGCTACACCTTC.